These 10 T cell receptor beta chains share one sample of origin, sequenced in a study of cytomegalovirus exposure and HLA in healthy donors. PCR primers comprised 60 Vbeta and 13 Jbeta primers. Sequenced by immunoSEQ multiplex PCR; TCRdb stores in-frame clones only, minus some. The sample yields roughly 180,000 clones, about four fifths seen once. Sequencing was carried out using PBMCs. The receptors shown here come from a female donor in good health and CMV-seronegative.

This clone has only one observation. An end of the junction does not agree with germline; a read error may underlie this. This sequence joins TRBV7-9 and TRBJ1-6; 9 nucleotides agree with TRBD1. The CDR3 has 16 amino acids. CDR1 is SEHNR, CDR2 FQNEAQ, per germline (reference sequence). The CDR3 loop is CSSSLGQGIDNSPLHF. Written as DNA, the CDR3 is TGTTCCAGCAGCTTAGGACAGGGGATTGATAATTCACCCCTCCACTTT. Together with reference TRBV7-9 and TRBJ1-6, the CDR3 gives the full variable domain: DTGVSQNPRHKITKRGQNVTFRCDPISEHNRLYWYRQTLGQGPEFLTYFQNEAQLEKSRLLSDRFSAERPKGSFSTLEIQRTEQGDSAMYLCSSSLGQGIDNSPLHFGNGTRLTVT.

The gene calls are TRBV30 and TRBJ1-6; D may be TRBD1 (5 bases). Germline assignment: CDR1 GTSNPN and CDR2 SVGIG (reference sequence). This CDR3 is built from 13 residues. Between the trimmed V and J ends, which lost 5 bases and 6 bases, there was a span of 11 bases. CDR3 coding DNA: TGTGCCTGGCGACTGGGGCTTAATTCACCCCTCCACTTT. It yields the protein CAWRLGLNSPLHF.

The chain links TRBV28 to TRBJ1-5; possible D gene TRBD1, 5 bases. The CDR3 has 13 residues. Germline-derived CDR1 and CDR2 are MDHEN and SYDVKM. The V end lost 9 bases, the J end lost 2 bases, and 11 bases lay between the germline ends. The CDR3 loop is CASWGLGNQPQHF. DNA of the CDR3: TGTGCCAGTTGGGGCCTGGGCAATCAGCCCCAGCATTTT.

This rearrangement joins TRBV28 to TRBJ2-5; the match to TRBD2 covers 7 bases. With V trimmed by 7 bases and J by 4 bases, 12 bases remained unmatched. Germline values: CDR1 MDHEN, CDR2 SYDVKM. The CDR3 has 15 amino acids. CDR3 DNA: TGTGCCAGCACGCTCAGGGTTGGCGGGGGAGAGACCCAGTACTTC. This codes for CASTLRVGGGETQYF. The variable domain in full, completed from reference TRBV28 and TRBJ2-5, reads DVKVTQSSRYLVKRTGEKVFLECVQDMDHENMFWYRQDPGLGLRLIYFSYDVKMKEKGDIPEGYSVSREKKERFSLILESASTNQTSMYLCASTLRVGGGETQYFGPGTRLLVL.

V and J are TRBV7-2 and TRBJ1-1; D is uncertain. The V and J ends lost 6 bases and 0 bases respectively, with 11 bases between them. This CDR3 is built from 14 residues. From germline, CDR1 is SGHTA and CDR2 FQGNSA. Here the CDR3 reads CASSLSSMNTEAFF. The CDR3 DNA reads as TGTGCCAGCAGTCTATCGTCCATGAACACTGAAGCTTTCTTT.

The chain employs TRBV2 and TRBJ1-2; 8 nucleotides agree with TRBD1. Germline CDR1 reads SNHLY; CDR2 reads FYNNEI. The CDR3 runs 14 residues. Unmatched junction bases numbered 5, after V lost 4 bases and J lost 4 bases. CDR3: CASSGGQGGYGYTF. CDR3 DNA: TGTGCCAGCAGTGGAGGACAGGGTGGCTATGGCTACACCTTC.

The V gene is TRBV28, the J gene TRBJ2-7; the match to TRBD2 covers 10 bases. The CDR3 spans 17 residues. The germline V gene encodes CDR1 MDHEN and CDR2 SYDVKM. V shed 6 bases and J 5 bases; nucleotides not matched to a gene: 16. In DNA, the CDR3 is TGTGCCAGCAGCCCGATACGACTAGCGGGTGAAGGCCACGAGCAGTACTTC. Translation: CASSPIRLAGEGHEQYF.

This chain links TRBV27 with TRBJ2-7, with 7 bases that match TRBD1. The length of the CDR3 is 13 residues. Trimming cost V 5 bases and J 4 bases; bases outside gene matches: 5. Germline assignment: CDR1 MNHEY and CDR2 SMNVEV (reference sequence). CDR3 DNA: TGTGCCAGCAGTCCAGGGACAGCATACGAGCAGTACTTC. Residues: CASSPGTAYEQYF.

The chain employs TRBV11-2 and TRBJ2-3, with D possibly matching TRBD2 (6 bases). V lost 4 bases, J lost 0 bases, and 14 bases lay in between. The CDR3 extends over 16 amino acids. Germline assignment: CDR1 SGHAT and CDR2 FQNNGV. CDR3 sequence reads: CASSSPRDSSTDTQYF. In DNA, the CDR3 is TGTGCCAGCAGCTCCCCTCGGGACTCAAGCACAGATACGCAGTATTTT.

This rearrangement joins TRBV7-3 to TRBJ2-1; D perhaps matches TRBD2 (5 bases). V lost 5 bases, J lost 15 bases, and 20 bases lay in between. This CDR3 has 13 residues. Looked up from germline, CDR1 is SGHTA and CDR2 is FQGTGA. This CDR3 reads CASSGPGSKALFF. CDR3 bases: TGTGCCAGCAGCGGACCGGGATCAAAGGCGTTGTTCTTC.